These T cell receptor beta chains were read from a single sample in a study of PD-L1 blockade in urothelial cancer. Here immunoSEQ multiplex PCR was the method, and the copy in TCRdb shows in-frame clones only, minus some. The sample lists 85,000 to 100,000 clones; roughly 87% were seen once. The specimen was PBMCs, collected around atezolizumab (anti-PD-L1) treatment. These receptors were obtained from a man aged 55 to 70 with urothelial cancer. Each CDR3 is given with its conserved first and last residue. The order of the fields is clone size, D gene, J gene, V gene, CDR3 protein, CDR3 DNA. D genes are given only for firm matches. Only part of the rows carry a size: once, few, many, or a class if the clone is expanded.

NA,NA,TRBJ2-7,TRBV9,CASSVGRDVVEQYF,TGTGCCAGCAGCGTAGGTCGGGATGTTGTCGAGCAGTACTTC
NA,NA,TRBJ2-3,TRBV6-1,CASTRGSTDTQYF,TGTGCCAGCACTCGGGGGAGCACAGATACGCAGTATTTT
NA,NA,TRBJ1-2,TRBV6-4,CASKSGLLPPGGYTF,TGTGCCAGCAAGAGCGGACTTTTACCCCCGGGGGGCTACACCTTC
NA,TRBD1,TRBJ1-2,TRBV10-2,CASSPGTGYGYTF,TGCGCCAGCAGTCCCGGGACAGGGTATGGCTACACCTTC
NA,TRBD1,TRBJ1-4,TRBV27,CASSLLGQGAEKLFF,TGTGCCAGCAGTTTATTGGGACAGGGTGCTGAAAAACTGTTTTTT
NA,NA,TRBJ2-7,TRBV7-9,CASSLEGRYGQYF,TGTGCCAGCAGCTTGGAGGGGCGCTACGGGCAGTACTTC
NA,NA,TRBJ2-7,TRBV11-3,CASSSGVSYEQYF,TGTGCCAGCAGTTCAGGGGTTAGCTACGAGCAGTACTTC
NA,NA,TRBJ1-4,TRBV10-1,CASSEGRGLATNEKLFF,TGCGCCAGCAGTGAAGGCCGAGGACTTGCAACTAATGAAAAACTGTTTTTT
NA,NA,TRBJ2-2,TRBV2,CASSEGLLSGELFF,TGTGCCAGCAGTGAAGGACTATTATCCGGGGAGCTGTTTTTT
NA,NA,TRBJ2-7,TRBV11-2,CASSLEGLSNEQYF,TGTGCCAGCAGCTTAGAGGGCTTATCTAACGAGCAGTACTTC
NA,TRBD1,TRBJ2-5,TRBV6-1,CATGTDQETQYF,TGTGCCACCGGGACAGACCAAGAGACCCAGTACTTC
once,TRBD2,TRBJ2-5,TRBV7-3,CASSLSGGQETQYF,TGTGCCAGCAGCTTGAGCGGGGGACAAGAGACCCAGTACTTC
few,NA,TRBJ2-3,TRBV7-3,CASSPYGGGKTDTQYF,TGTGCCAGCAGCCCCTATGGAGGGGGCAAGACAGATACGCAGTATTTT
NA,NA,TRBJ2-3,TRBV7-2,CASSPPETNSTDTQYF,TGTGCCAGCAGCCCCCCTGAGACTAATAGCACAGATACGCAGTATTTT
NA,TRBD1,TRBJ2-7,TRBV30,CTKTGRKKQYF,TGTACCAAGACAGGGAGAAAGAAGCAGTACTTC
NA,TRBD2,TRBJ2-1,TRBV6-4,CASSPGLAYNEQFF,TGTGCCAGCAGCCCGGGACTAGCTTACAATGAGCAGTTCTTC
few,TRBD1,TRBJ2-7,TRBV5-4,CASRKTGGLYEQYF,TGTGCCAGCAGGAAGACAGGGGGTCTCTACGAGCAGTACTTC
NA,NA,TRBJ2-4,TRBV2,CASSERGGQNIQYF,TGTGCCAGCAGTGAAAGGGGGGGGCAAAACATTCAGTACTTC
NA,NA,TRBJ2-7,TRBV19,CASSRQVLGEQYF,TGTGCCAGTAGTCGACAGGTTCTGGGCGAGCAGTACTTC
NA,TRBD1,TRBJ2-5,TRBV29-1,CSVTGQGAWEIQYF,TGCAGCGTTACAGGACAGGGGGCATGGGAGATCCAGTACTTC
once,NA,TRBJ1-2,TRBV7-2,CASSFHREYGYTF,TGTGCCAGCAGCTTTCACCGGGAATATGGCTACACCTTC
NA,NA,TRBJ2-7,TRBV6-1,CASVSRLGGYEQYF,TGTGCCAGCGTCTCGAGGTTGGGGGGCTACGAGCAGTACTTC
few,TRBD2,TRBJ2-1,TRBV9,CASSPRTSGSSHLGEQFF,TGTGCCAGCAGCCCACGGACTAGCGGAAGCTCTCACTTGGGAGAGCAGTTCTTC
NA,NA,TRBJ1-6,TRBV5-1,CVSSLEGQGYSPLHF,TGCGTCAGCAGCTTGGAGGGGCAGGGATATTCACCCCTCCACTTT
once,NA,TRBJ2-5,TRBV27,CASRPHGGTQYF,TGTGCCAGCAGACCCCACGGCGGGACCCAGTACTTC
NA,TRBD2,TRBJ2-5,TRBV25-1,CASSDRLAGDQETQYF,TGTGCCAGCAGTGATCGACTAGCGGGAGACCAAGAGACCCAGTACTTC
NA,TRBD1,TRBJ2-1,TRBV6-4,CASSPGTGANEQFF,TGTGCCAGCAGTCCCGGGACAGGGGCCAATGAGCAGTTCTTC
NA,TRBD1,TRBJ2-1,TRBV9,CASSVEVGAGGQDEQFF,TGTGCCAGCAGCGTAGAGGTCGGGGCAGGGGGCCAGGATGAGCAGTTCTTC
NA,NA,TRBJ2-5,TRBV15,CATTAERTRQETQYF,TGTGCCACCACAGCGGAAAGGACTCGTCAAGAGACCCAGTACTTC
few,NA,TRBJ1-5,TRBV28,CASSFYRGSYSNQPQHF,TGTGCCAGCAGTTTCTACCGGGGTTCCTATAGCAATCAGCCCCAGCATTTT
NA,NA,TRBJ2-7,TRBV7-6,CASSPDSLSSYEQYF,TGTGCCAGCAGCCCCGACAGTCTCAGCTCCTACGAGCAGTACTTC
NA,NA,TRBJ2-2,TRBV7-3,CASSPLTGPSGELFF,TGTGCCAGCAGCCCACTCACAGGGCCGTCCGGGGAGCTGTTTTTT
NA,NA,TRBJ1-2,TRBV28,CASTGWGGGYTF,TGTGCCAGCACCGGGTGGGGGGGAGGCTACACCTTC
NA,TRBD1,TRBJ1-5,TRBV27,CASSLAGGDQPQHF,TGTGCCAGCAGTTTAGCAGGGGGAGATCAGCCCCAGCATTTT
NA,NA,TRBJ1-5,TRBV7-6,CASSPNGGGGSNQPQHF,TGTGCCAGCAGCCCCAATGGCGGGGGGGGTAGCAATCAGCCCCAGCATTTT
NA,NA,TRBJ2-2,TRBV5-1,CASSRLSGVNTGELFF,TGCGCCAGCAGCCGACTCTCGGGGGTGAACACCGGGGAGCTGTTTTTT
NA,NA,TRBJ1-1,TRBV6-5,CASMRRPDTEAFF,TGTGCCAGCATGCGCCGCCCCGACACTGAAGCTTTCTTT
NA,NA,TRBJ2-5,TRBV5-1,CASSQETQGQGTQYF,TGCGCCAGCAGCCAAGAAACACAGGGTCAAGGGACCCAGTACTTC
NA,NA,TRBJ1-1,TRBV19,CASRTDRVTEAFF,TGTGCCAGTAGGACGGACAGAGTCACTGAAGCTTTCTTT
NA,NA,TRBJ2-7,TRBV15,CATSGIYREHEQYF,TGTGCCACCAGCGGAATCTACAGGGAACACGAGCAGTACTTC
NA,TRBD1,TRBJ2-3,TRBV2,CARSGTGTDTQYF,TGTGCCAGGTCCGGGACAGGCACAGATACGCAGTATTTT
NA,NA,TRBJ1-2,TRBV5-1,CASSPDIGYGYTF,TGCGCCAGCAGCCCGGACATTGGGTATGGCTACACCTTC
NA,TRBD2,TRBJ2-3,TRBV6-1,CASGGLAAVTDTQYF,TGTGCCAGCGGAGGACTAGCGGCCGTGACTGATACGCAGTATTTT
NA,NA,TRBJ2-4,TRBV5-4,CASSLRESNIQYF,TGTGCCAGCAGCTTGAGGGAGTCGAACATTCAGTACTTC
NA,NA,TRBJ1-4,TRBV30,CAWSVADLNEKLFF,TGTGCCTGGAGTGTAGCCGATTTAAATGAAAAACTGTTTTTT
NA,NA,TRBJ2-3,TRBV25-1,CASRRGGYTDTQYF,TGTGCCAGCAGGCGAGGAGGGTATACAGATACGCAGTATTTT
NA,TRBD1,TRBJ2-7,TRBV6-1,CASSAIGTGGEQYF,TGTGCCAGCAGTGCCATCGGGACAGGGGGGGAGCAGTACTTC